Each of the 6 T cell receptor beta chains below was sequenced from the same sample in a study of cytomegalovirus exposure and HLA in healthy donors. 60 Vbeta and 13 Jbeta primers were used in PCR. The protocol was immunoSEQ multiplex PCR, while the TCRdb copy is restricted to in-frame clones and leaves out a portion. The table shows about 200,000 clones, with roughly 90% occurring only once. Sequencing was done on a sample of PBMCs. These receptors were collected from a woman younger than 45 in good health and CMV-seronegative.

The V call is TRBV11-2, the J call TRBJ2-7; 7 bases align to TRBD1. The trim removed 7 bases at V and 7 bases at J, leaving 7 bases unmatched. This CDR3 spans 12 amino acids. Germline CDR1 is SGHAT and CDR2 is FQNNGV. The CDR3 nucleotides read TGTGCCAGCACCCTTGCAGGGGGAGAGCAGTACTTC. Translated, it gives CASTLAGGEQYF.

The rearrangement uses TRBV5-1 and TRBJ2-7; 9 nucleotides match TRBD1. CDR1 is SGHRS, CDR2 YFSETQ, per germline. The V segment lost 2 bases and the J segment 5 bases; nucleotides outside the gene matches: 5. The length of the CDR3 is 14 residues. DNA of the CDR3: TGCGCCAGCAGCTTAGGACAGGGGCCCAACGAGCAGTACTTC. It specifies CASSLGQGPNEQYF. Using reference TRBV5-1 and TRBJ2-7 for the parts outside the CDR3, the full variable domain is KAGVTQTPRYLIKTRGQQVTLSCSPISGHRSVSWYQQTPGQGLQFLFEYFSETQRNKGNFPGRFSGRQFSNSRSEMNVSTLELGDSALYLCASSLGQGPNEQYFGPGTRLTVT.

This clone was counted a few times. The chain carries TRBV5-8 and TRBJ2-3; D is uncertain. Germline values: CDR1 SGHTS, CDR2 YDEGEE. V was pared by 0 bases and J by 6 bases, with 14 bases between. The CDR3 contains 15 residues. Here the CDR3 reads CASSLDYVAEDTQYF. CDR3 coding DNA: TGTGCCAGCAGCTTGGATTACGTAGCTGAGGATACGCAGTATTTT.

This chain links TRBV5-8 with TRBJ2-7; TRBD1 matches at 8 bases. The V segment lost 2 bases and the J segment 5 bases; nucleotides outside the gene matches: 6. This CDR3 is built from 14 residues. The germline V gene has CDR1 SGHTS and CDR2 YDEGEE. CDR3 loop: CASSLPGGPDEQYF. As DNA, the CDR3 is TGTGCCAGCAGCTTACCAGGGGGCCCGGACGAGCAGTACTTC.

The rearrangement joins TRBV9 to TRBJ2-3, with 11 bases aligning to TRBD2. V trimming: 1 base; J trimming: 6 bases; junction bases outside the gene matches: 13. Germline V gene data show CDR1 as SGDLS and CDR2 as YYNGEE. The CDR3 has 18 residues. The CDR3, as DNA: TGTGCCAGCAGCGTATCCCCTACTAGCGGGGGCCGGCCGGATACGCAGTATTTT. Translation gives CASSVSPTSGGRPDTQYF.

The chain uses TRBV5-4 and TRBJ1-2; D gene ambiguous. Trimming removed 4 bases at V and 6 bases at J, with 16 bases between. The germline V gene encodes CDR1 SGHNT and CDR2 YYREEE (reference sequence). This CDR3 is 14 amino acids long. The CDR3 sequence: CASSHTNRGDGYTF. Here the CDR3 DNA reads TGTGCCAGCAGCCACACGAACCGGGGAGATGGCTACACCTTC.